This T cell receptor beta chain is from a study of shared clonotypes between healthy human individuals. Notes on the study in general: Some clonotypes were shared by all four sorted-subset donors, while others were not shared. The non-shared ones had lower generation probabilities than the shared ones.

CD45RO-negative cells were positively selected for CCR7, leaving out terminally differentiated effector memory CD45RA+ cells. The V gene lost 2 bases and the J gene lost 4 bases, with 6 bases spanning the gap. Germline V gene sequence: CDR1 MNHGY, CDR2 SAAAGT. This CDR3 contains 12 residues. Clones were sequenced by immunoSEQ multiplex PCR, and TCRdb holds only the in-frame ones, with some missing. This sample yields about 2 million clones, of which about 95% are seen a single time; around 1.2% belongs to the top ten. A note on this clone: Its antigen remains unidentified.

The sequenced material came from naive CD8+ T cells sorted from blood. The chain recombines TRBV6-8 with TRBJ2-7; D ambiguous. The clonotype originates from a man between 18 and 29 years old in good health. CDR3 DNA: TGTGCCAGCAGTTACCAGGAATACGAGCAGTACTTC. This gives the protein CASSYQEYEQYF.